A selection of T cell receptor beta chains follows, all from one sample in a study of blood T cell repertoires in COVID-19. Using immunoSEQ multiplex PCR, the repertoire was profiled, and TCRdb retains in-frame clones only, with some absent. Of about 300,000 clones listed, nearly 90% are singletons. The sample taken for sequencing was PBMCs or T cells enriched from blood (not recorded which). All receptors come from a woman in her 50s who had been exposed to COVID-19. CDR3s include the opening cysteine and the closing phenylalanine or tryptophan. The order of the fields is D gene, V gene, J gene, clone size, CDR3 protein, CDR3 DNA. A D gene is named only where the DNA matches it firmly. Size values are once, few and many counts, or a class for expanded clones, and some rows have none.

>TRBD2|TRBV3-1/TRBV3-2|TRBJ2-5|NA
CASSQRGGETQYF
TGTGCCAGCAGCCAGCGCGGGGGGGAGACCCAGTACTTC
>NA|TRBV1|TRBJ2-5|NA
CTSSQLAGGNQETQYF
TGCACCAGCAGCCAGCTAGCGGGGGGCAACCAAGAGACCCAGTACTTC
>NA|TRBV3-1/TRBV3-2|TRBJ1-2|NA
CASSRTEFNYGYTF
TGTGCCAGCAGCCGGACTGAGTTCAACTATGGCTACACCTTC
>NA|TRBV9|TRBJ2-3|NA
CASSVGALALGTDTQYF
TGTGCCAGCAGCGTAGGGGCCCTAGCGTTGGGCACAGATACGCAGTATTTT
>NA|TRBV11-2|TRBJ1-2|NA
CASSLDISPMDGYTF
TGTGCCAGCAGCTTAGATATCTCTCCTATGGATGGCTACACCTTC
>NA|TRBV7-2|TRBJ2-4|NA
CASTPPGKGKNIQYF
TGTGCCAGCACCCCTCCCGGGAAAGGCAAAAACATTCAGTACTTC
>NA|TRBV28|TRBJ1-2|NA
CASSWGGEFGYTF
TGTGCCAGCAGTTGGGGAGGGGAATTTGGCTACACCTTC
>NA|TRBV7-2|TRBJ2-7|few
CASSLAEGRYYEQYF
TGTGCCAGCAGCTTAGCGGAGGGGCGCTACTACGAGCAGTACTTC
>NA|TRBV6-5|TRBJ2-1|NA
CASSFGVDSEQFF
TGTGCCAGCAGCTTCGGGGTTGATAGTGAGCAGTTCTTC
>NA|TRBV6-5|TRBJ1-1|NA
CASHRVYTEAFF
TGTGCCAGCCACAGAGTATACACTGAAGCTTTCTTT
>NA|TRBV27|TRBJ1-5|few
CASSLDRSNQPQHF
TGTGCCAGCAGTTTAGACAGGAGCAATCAGCCCCAGCATTTT
>NA|TRBV21-1|TRBJ1-3|NA
CASSKVNRTGRPSGNTIYF
TGTGCCAGCAGCAAAGTCAACCGGACAGGCCGACCCTCTGGAAACACCATATATTTT
>NA|TRBV5-1|TRBJ1-1|NA
CASSLQGLTKAFF
TGCGCCAGCAGCTTGCAGGGGCTGACGAAAGCTTTCTTT
>NA|TRBV7-8|TRBJ1-4|NA
CASSRGRGDEKLFF
TGTGCCAGCAGCCGCGGCCGGGGAGATGAAAAACTGTTTTTT
>TRBD1|TRBV5-1|TRBJ1-1|NA
CASSGMTGLDTEAFF
TGCGCCAGCAGCGGAATGACAGGGTTGGACACTGAAGCTTTCTTT
>TRBD1|TRBV5-6|TRBJ1-6|few
CASSLRDRAFNSPLHF
TGTGCCAGCAGCTTGAGGGACAGGGCTTTTAATTCACCCCTCCACTTT
>NA|TRBV19|TRBJ2-7|once
CASSMVGGSSYEQYF
TGTGCCAGTAGTATGGTTGGAGGAAGCTCCTACGAGCAGTACTTC
>TRBD1|TRBV7-2|TRBJ1-2|once
CASSARQGRSYGYTF
TGTGCCAGCAGCGCGCGACAGGGGCGGAGCTATGGCTACACCTTC
>TRBD1|TRBV28|TRBJ1-2|NA
CASSLGGQYGYTF
TGTGCCAGCAGTTTAGGGGGACAGTATGGCTACACCTTC
>NA|TRBV13|TRBJ2-1|NA
CASSLRGGEQFF
TGTGCCAGCAGCCTAAGGGGAGGTGAGCAGTTCTTC
>NA|TRBV6-5|TRBJ2-7|NA
CASSQEKSPYEQYF
TGTGCCAGCAGCCAAGAGAAAAGCCCCTACGAGCAGTACTTC
>TRBD2|TRBV10-3|TRBJ2-3|NA
CAISKRGGTDTQYF
TGTGCCATCAGCAAGCGGGGGGGCACAGATACGCAGTATTTT
>NA|TRBV6-5|TRBJ1-4|NA
CASSYDLGGNEKLFF
TGTGCCAGCAGTTACGACCTGGGCGGGAATGAAAAACTGTTTTTT
>TRBD1|TRBV5-1|TRBJ2-2|NA
CASSLGQGARTGELFF
TGCGCCAGCAGCCTGGGACAGGGGGCGCGTACCGGGGAGCTGTTTTTT